The rows below give T cell receptor beta chains drawn from one sample of a study of OX40 agonist ivuxolimab in advanced cancers. Measured with immunoSEQ multiplex PCR; TCRdb has only the in-frame clones, and not every one. The sample comprises 70,000 to 95,000 clones, about 85% of which are singletons, and 0.9% to 1.2% rests with the top ten. Sequencing used CD4+ or CD8+ T cells sorted from blood, obtained in a trial of the OX40 agonist ivuxolimab. The receptors derive from an adult with an advanced solid tumor such as melanoma, head and neck, liver or kidney cancer. The CDR3 runs from the conserved cysteine through the conserved F or W. D genes are given only for firm matches. Some rows have no size entry. The others give once, few or many, or a class for an expanded clone.

len: 15
d_gene: .
j_gene: TRBJ2-5
abundance: .
v_gene: TRBV10-3
CDR3nt: TGTGCCATCAGTGAGGATCTGAGTCCCTTGGAGACCCAGTACTTC
CDR3aa: CAISEDLSPLETQYF

len: 14
d_gene: TRBD1
j_gene: TRBJ1-5
abundance: .
v_gene: TRBV28
CDR3nt: TGTGCCAGCAGTTCGGGACAGCTAAATCAGCCCCAGCATTTT
CDR3aa: CASSSGQLNQPQHF

len: 14
d_gene: .
j_gene: TRBJ1-2
abundance: few
v_gene: TRBV5-6
CDR3nt: TGTGCCAGCAGCTTGACGGTTGCGAACTATGGCTACACCTTC
CDR3aa: CASSLTVANYGYTF

len: 13
d_gene: .
j_gene: TRBJ1-2
abundance: .
v_gene: TRBV7-9
CDR3nt: TGTGCCAGCAGCGTCGGACAGCACTATGGCTACACCTTC
CDR3aa: CASSVGQHYGYTF

len: 14
d_gene: .
j_gene: TRBJ2-2
abundance: .
v_gene: TRBV11-3
CDR3nt: TGTGCCAGCAGCTTAGTTGGGACACACGGGGAGCTGTTTTTT
CDR3aa: CASSLVGTHGELFF

len: 14
d_gene: .
j_gene: TRBJ1-2
abundance: many
v_gene: TRBV19
CDR3nt: TGTGCCACCGGAAGGACGTCTACTAACTATGGCTACACCTTC
CDR3aa: CATGRTSTNYGYTF

len: 13
d_gene: .
j_gene: TRBJ2-3
abundance: .
v_gene: TRBV7-7
CDR3nt: TGTGCCAGCAGCAACTATCGCGAAGATACGCAGTATTTT
CDR3aa: CASSNYREDTQYF

len: 16
d_gene: .
j_gene: TRBJ2-2
abundance: .
v_gene: TRBV18
CDR3nt: TGTGCCAGCTCACCACAGATGGGAATTAACACCGGGGAGCTGTTTTTT
CDR3aa: CASSPQMGINTGELFF

len: 9
d_gene: .
j_gene: TRBJ1-5
abundance: .
v_gene: TRBV19
CDR3nt: TGTGCCAGTGGGGAGACCCAGCATTTT
CDR3aa: CASGETQHF

len: 14
d_gene: .
j_gene: TRBJ2-7
abundance: .
v_gene: TRBV27
CDR3nt: TGTGCCAGCAGTTTTAGGCCAAGCTCCTACGAGCAGTACTTC
CDR3aa: CASSFRPSSYEQYF

len: 15
d_gene: .
j_gene: TRBJ1-3
abundance: .
v_gene: TRBV6-5
CDR3nt: TGTGCCAGCAGTCGGTCAGGTCCCTCTGGAAACACCATATATTTT
CDR3aa: CASSRSGPSGNTIYF

len: 14
d_gene: .
j_gene: TRBJ2-2
abundance: .
v_gene: TRBV18
CDR3nt: TGTGCCAGCTCACCCGGACAGAACACCGGGGAGCTGTTTTTT
CDR3aa: CASSPGQNTGELFF

len: 13
d_gene: TRBD1
j_gene: TRBJ2-5
abundance: .
v_gene: TRBV2
CDR3nt: TGTGCCAGCAAAGGGACAGGGAGGGAGACCCAGTACTTC
CDR3aa: CASKGTGRETQYF

len: 16
d_gene: .
j_gene: TRBJ1-1
abundance: .
v_gene: TRBV7-8
CDR3nt: TGTGCCAGCAGCTTAGCGAACAGGAGGGTAAACACTGAAGCTTTCTTT
CDR3aa: CASSLANRRVNTEAFF

len: 13
d_gene: .
j_gene: TRBJ1-1
abundance: .
v_gene: TRBV18
CDR3nt: TGTGCCAGCTCACCATTGAGGAGGGGTGAAGCTTTCTTT
CDR3aa: CASSPLRRGEAFF

len: 14
d_gene: .
j_gene: TRBJ2-7
abundance: .
v_gene: TRBV5-6
CDR3nt: TGTGCCAGCAGCCCCCCACCGGGGAACTACGAGCAGTACTTC
CDR3aa: CASSPPPGNYEQYF

len: 13
d_gene: .
j_gene: TRBJ1-2
abundance: .
v_gene: TRBV2
CDR3nt: TGTGCCAGCAGTGTTGGTGCTAACTATGGCTACACCTTC
CDR3aa: CASSVGANYGYTF

len: 12
d_gene: .
j_gene: TRBJ1-3
abundance: .
v_gene: TRBV29-1
CDR3nt: TGCAGCGTCCAGGAGGTTGGAAACACCATATATTTT
CDR3aa: CSVQEVGNTIYF

len: 16
d_gene: .
j_gene: TRBJ1-2
abundance: .
v_gene: TRBV19
CDR3nt: TGTGCCAGTAGTATAAGCCCCCAGGTCTCTAACTATGGCTACACCTTC
CDR3aa: CASSISPQVSNYGYTF

len: 17
d_gene: .
j_gene: TRBJ1-6
abundance: .
v_gene: TRBV15
CDR3nt: TGTGCCACCAGCAGAGATCTGCCGACAGGAACCAATTCACCCCTCCACTTT
CDR3aa: CATSRDLPTGTNSPLHF

len: 15
d_gene: .
j_gene: TRBJ1-4
abundance: .
v_gene: TRBV28
CDR3nt: TGTGCCAGCAGTTTAGCCGGGGAGGGCGGAGAAAAACTGTTTTTT
CDR3aa: CASSLAGEGGEKLFF

len: 14
d_gene: .
j_gene: TRBJ1-2
abundance: .
v_gene: TRBV15
CDR3nt: TGTGCCACCAGCAGAGTCAGGGGTAACTATGGCTACACCTTC
CDR3aa: CATSRVRGNYGYTF

len: 15
d_gene: TRBD1
j_gene: TRBJ1-1
abundance: .
v_gene: TRBV5-4
CDR3nt: TGTGCCAGCAGCCCCCCAACAGGGGTGGGCACTGAAGCTTTCTTT
CDR3aa: CASSPPTGVGTEAFF

len: 14
d_gene: .
j_gene: TRBJ1-5
abundance: .
v_gene: TRBV18
CDR3nt: TGTGCCAGCTCACTCGCCGGGGGGAGTCAGCCCCAGCATTTT
CDR3aa: CASSLAGGSQPQHF

len: 16
d_gene: TRBD1
j_gene: TRBJ1-2
abundance: .
v_gene: TRBV19
CDR3nt: TGTGCCAGTAGTATTGATCCGGCGACAGGGGGCTATGGCTACACCTTC
CDR3aa: CASSIDPATGGYGYTF

len: 14
d_gene: .
j_gene: TRBJ2-7
abundance: .
v_gene: TRBV18
CDR3nt: TGTGCCAGCTCACCCCCAGGGGAACCCTACGAGCAGTACTTC
CDR3aa: CASSPPGEPYEQYF

len: 16
d_gene: .
j_gene: TRBJ1-5
abundance: .
v_gene: TRBV28
CDR3nt: TGTGCCAGCAGTATCGGTGGGCAGGGACGGAATCAGCCCCAGCATTTT
CDR3aa: CASSIGGQGRNQPQHF

len: 15
d_gene: .
j_gene: TRBJ1-5
abundance: .
v_gene: TRBV6-1
CDR3nt: TGTGCCAGCAGTACTATCCGCGAGGGAAATCAGCCCCAGCATTTT
CDR3aa: CASSTIREGNQPQHF

len: 14
d_gene: TRBD1
j_gene: TRBJ1-1
abundance: once
v_gene: TRBV28
CDR3nt: TGTGCCAGCACACCTTCCGAACGCAGGGGGGAAGCTTTCTTT
CDR3aa: CASTPSERRGEAFF

len: 15
d_gene: TRBD1
j_gene: TRBJ1-3
abundance: .
v_gene: TRBV11-2
CDR3nt: TGTGCCAGCAGCTCAGGGGGCGCACAAGGAAACACCATATATTTT
CDR3aa: CASSSGGAQGNTIYF

len: 13
d_gene: .
j_gene: TRBJ1-1
abundance: .
v_gene: TRBV18
CDR3nt: TGTGCCAGCTCAGTCGGGGGCCGAACTGAAGCTTTCTTT
CDR3aa: CASSVGGRTEAFF

len: 18
d_gene: TRBD2
j_gene: TRBJ2-7
abundance: .
v_gene: TRBV13
CDR3nt: TGTGCCAGCAGCTTAGGAAGGGCTAGCGGGGGGAGCTCCTACGAGCAGTACTTC
CDR3aa: CASSLGRASGGSSYEQYF

len: 14
d_gene: .
j_gene: TRBJ1-5
abundance: .
v_gene: TRBV19
CDR3nt: TGTGCCAGTAGTCCGAAATTCCAAAATCAGCCCCAGCATTTT
CDR3aa: CASSPKFQNQPQHF

len: 15
d_gene: .
j_gene: TRBJ1-4
abundance: .
v_gene: TRBV7-2
CDR3nt: TGTGCCAGCAGCTTAGACTCAGGGACAAATGAAAAACTGTTTTTT
CDR3aa: CASSLDSGTNEKLFF

len: 13
d_gene: TRBD1
j_gene: TRBJ1-1
abundance: .
v_gene: TRBV2
CDR3nt: TGTGCCAGCAGTTACAGACAGGGGACTGAAGCTTTCTTT
CDR3aa: CASSYRQGTEAFF

len: 14
d_gene: .
j_gene: TRBJ2-4
abundance: .
v_gene: TRBV5-6
CDR3nt: TGTGCCAGCACCCTGGTGGGGACGGAAAACATTCAGTACTTC
CDR3aa: CASTLVGTENIQYF

len: 13
d_gene: TRBD1
j_gene: TRBJ2-4
abundance: few
v_gene: TRBV2
CDR3nt: TGTGCCAGCAGTGTGACAGGGGAAAACATTCAGTACTTC
CDR3aa: CASSVTGENIQYF

len: 15
d_gene: TRBD2
j_gene: TRBJ2-3
abundance: .
v_gene: TRBV6-5
CDR3nt: TGTGCCAGCACCTCAGAGCGGGGGCCGGTAGATACGCAGTATTTT
CDR3aa: CASTSERGPVDTQYF

len: 13
d_gene: .
j_gene: TRBJ1-6
abundance: .
v_gene: TRBV11-2
CDR3nt: TGTGCCAGCAGCGTCGCGGGGAATTCACCCCTCCACTTT
CDR3aa: CASSVAGNSPLHF

len: 16
d_gene: TRBD1
j_gene: TRBJ2-1
abundance: .
v_gene: TRBV4-3
CDR3nt: TGCGCCAGCAGCCACCTTTCTGGGCAGGGGGCGTATGAGCAGTTCTTC
CDR3aa: CASSHLSGQGAYEQFF

len: 13
d_gene: .
j_gene: TRBJ1-2
abundance: .
v_gene: TRBV6-1
CDR3nt: TGTGCCAGCAGGGAGGGGCTCGGACAGAACAGTACATTC
CDR3aa: CASREGLGQNSTF

len: 16
d_gene: .
j_gene: TRBJ2-3
abundance: .
v_gene: TRBV7-9
CDR3nt: TGTGCCAGCCCCAGTCCGGGCAGGGCAAGCACAGATACGCAGTATTTT
CDR3aa: CASPSPGRASTDTQYF

len: 17
d_gene: .
j_gene: TRBJ2-7
abundance: many
v_gene: TRBV5-5
CDR3nt: TGTGCCAGCAGCTTAAGAGCACGCTATAAGTCCTCCTACGAGCAGTACTTC
CDR3aa: CASSLRARYKSSYEQYF

len: 11
d_gene: .
j_gene: TRBJ1-1
abundance: .
v_gene: TRBV6-5
CDR3nt: TGTGCCAGCACCCGTGGCACTGAAGCTTTCTTT
CDR3aa: CASTRGTEAFF

len: 19
d_gene: .
j_gene: TRBJ2-2
abundance: .
v_gene: TRBV10-3
CDR3nt: TGTGCCATCAGTGAGTCGAGGGGGGGGCGCGGCGCGAACACCGGGGAGCTGTTTTTT
CDR3aa: CAISESRGGRGANTGELFF